These 20 T cell receptor beta chains share one sample of origin, sequenced in a study of T cell changes during pregnancy in multiple sclerosis. Measured with immunoSEQ multiplex PCR; TCRdb has only the in-frame clones, and not every one. This sample has over 60,000 clones, with about 96% found just once. This specimen was CD8+ T cells from peripheral blood mononuclear cells, taken after pregnancy. All receptors derive from a female donor with multiple sclerosis, enrolled in a pregnancy study.

This clone was seen once. The V gene is TRBV15, the J gene TRBJ2-1; D may be TRBD2 (6 bases). The CDR3 totals 15 residues. V was cut by 2 bases and J by 2 bases, with 10 bases left in between. Germline-derived CDR1 and CDR2 are LNHNV and YYDKDF (reference sequence). The CDR3 is CATSRPGLAYNEQFF. CDR3 bases: TGTGCCACCAGCAGACCGGGACTGGCCTACAATGAGCAGTTCTTC.

The rearrangement joins TRBV4-1 to TRBJ2-7; D is unclear. The CDR3 length is 14 residues. With 4 bases removed from V and 6 bases from J, the gap between germline ends came to 16 bases. CDR1 and CDR2 (germline): MGHRA, YSYEKL. CDR3 coding DNA: TGCGCCAGCAGCCCCGTTAGGAGTGTCCTCGAGCAGTACTTC. Protein: CASSPVRSVLEQYF.

The rearrangement uses TRBV27 and TRBJ2-1, with D tentatively TRBD2 (5 bases). Trimming took 3 bases from V and 4 from J, leaving 13 bases between them. The CDR3 is made up of 15 amino acids. Germline lookup yields CDR1 MNHEY and CDR2 SMNVEV (reference sequence). CDR3 region: CASSLIAGAYNEQFF. Here the CDR3 DNA reads TGTGCCAGCAGTTTGATCGCGGGCGCATACAATGAGCAGTTCTTC.

The chain is built from TRBV27 and TRBJ2-2; D perhaps matches TRBD2 (6 bases). CDR1 is MNHEY, CDR2 SMNVEV, per germline (reference sequence). The CDR3 is 13 amino acids. Trimming took off 5 bases at V and 6 bases at J, with 10 bases between the two ends. The CDR3 is CASSPQRAGELFF. The CDR3 bases are TGTGCCAGCAGTCCGCAGCGGGCCGGGGAGCTGTTTTTT.

The CDR3 nucleotides are TGTGCCAGCAGTGAAGTAGGGGGGGGCGGGATCCAGCATTTT. Residues: CASSEVGGGGIQHF. The chain joins TRBV2 to TRBJ1-5; a possible D gene is TRBD1 (6 bases). The germline CDR1 and CDR2 sequences are SNHLY and FYNNEI. The CDR3 extends over 14 amino acids. The V and J ends lost 1 base and 12 bases respectively, with 16 bases between them. The whole variable domain, remainder taken from reference TRBV2 and TRBJ1-5, is EPEVTQTPSHQVTQMGQEVILRCVPISNHLYFYWYRQILGQKVEFLVSFYNNEISEKSEIFDDQFSVERPDGSNFTLKIRSTKLEDSAMYFCASSEVGGGGIQHFGDGTRLSIL.

This chain connects TRBV9 to TRBJ2-7; 9 nucleotides line up with TRBD1. Germline V gene sequence: CDR1 SGDLS, CDR2 YYNGEE. CDR3 size: 14 residues. V lost 0 bases and J lost 2; bases outside the gene matches: 0. The CDR3 sequence is CASSVGQGAYEQYF. CDR3 nucleotide sequence: TGTGCCAGCAGCGTAGGACAGGGGGCCTACGAGCAGTACTTC.

V and J are TRBV28 and TRBJ2-5; 7 nucleotides align to TRBD2. The CDR3 loop spans 18 amino acids. Germline V gene lookup returns CDR1 MDHEN and CDR2 SYDVKM. After removal of 3 bases from V and 3 bases from J, the junction contained 16 bases not matched to a gene. CDR3 region: CASSLGSGAGWGKETQYF. The CDR3 bases are TGTGCCAGCAGTTTGGGGTCAGGAGCGGGATGGGGCAAAGAGACCCAGTACTTC.

This chain links TRBV6-6 with TRBJ2-1, with TRBD1 identical over 8 bases. Trimming cost V 8 bases and J 5 bases; bases outside gene matches: 5. CDR3 size: 13 residues. In germline, CDR1 is MNHNY, CDR2 SVGAGI (reference sequence). CDR3 in DNA: TGTGCCAGCTCGGACAGGGCCCACAATGAGCAGTTCTTC. Its protein product is CASSDRAHNEQFF.

CDR3 coding DNA: TGTGCCAGCAGCTCGGGGACTAGCGGTGAGCAGTTCTTC. This sequence encodes CASSSGTSGEQFF. This chain uses TRBV11-3 with TRBJ2-1, with 11 bases lining up with TRBD2. J lost 9 bases, V lost 4 bases, and 2 bases had no gene match. The CDR3 is made up of 13 amino acids. CDR1 SGHNT and CDR2 YENEEA come from the germline V gene.

The CDR3 loop reads CASNQIYTQETQYF. In nucleotides, the CDR3 is TGTGCCAGCAACCAGATTTATACCCAAGAGACCCAGTACTTC. This chain joins TRBV21-1 and TRBJ2-5; TRBD1, the table's D call, was not compared with the DNA. TRBV21-1 is marked as a pseudogene. CDR3 length: 14 residues.

The genes are TRBV7-9 and TRBJ2-5; no firm D call. Germline V gene sequence: CDR1 SEHNR, CDR2 FQNEAQ (reference sequence). V lost 5 bases and J 5 bases, leaving 12 bases between the germline ends. This CDR3 has 13 residues. This CDR3 reads CASSPPVPETQYF. CDR3 nucleotide sequence: TGTGCCAGCAGCCCCCCTGTTCCGGAGACCCAGTACTTC.

The genes are TRBV9 and TRBJ2-1, with a weak D call TRBD2 (5 bases). CDR1 SGDLS and CDR2 YYNGEE come from the germline V gene. The CDR3 is 13 amino acids. V was cut by 3 bases and J by 8 bases, with 12 bases left in between. CDR3 in DNA: TGTGCCAGCAGCGCCCCGACTACCCATGAGCAGTTCTTC. This encodes CASSAPTTHEQFF.

The J gene is TRBJ1-2, the V gene TRBV5-6; D might be TRBD1 (5 bases). The CDR3 sequence is 17 residues long. Germline V gene data show CDR1 as SGHDT and CDR2 as YYEEEE. Trimming cost V 2 bases and J 3 bases, with 20 bases left between them. The CDR3 is CASSLIRFTGGDYGYTF. The CDR3 DNA is TGTGCCAGCAGCTTAATCCGGTTTACTGGGGGGGACTATGGCTACACCTTC.

The CDR3 loop is CASSGDTWENTEAFF. CDR3 DNA: TGTGCCAGTAGTGGGGACACTTGGGAGAACACTGAAGCTTTCTTT. The chain employs TRBV19 and TRBJ1-1; tentative D call: TRBD1 (6 bases). Germline V gene sequence: CDR1 LNHDA, CDR2 SQIVND (reference sequence). CDR3 length equals 15 residues. Trimming pared 5 bases from V and 1 base from J, leaving 14 bases between.

This rearrangement joins TRBV7-9 to TRBJ1-2, with TRBD1 matching 9 bases. CDR3 length: 15 amino acids. Germline CDR1 SEHNR, CDR2 FQNEAQ (reference sequence). With 0 bases clipped from V and 6 bases from J, the junction kept 5 bases outside the gene matches. CDR3 sequence reads: CASSLAGQGIDGYTF. Written as DNA, the CDR3 is TGTGCCAGCAGCTTAGCGGGACAGGGAATAGATGGCTACACCTTC.

This clone was seen once. The rearrangement joins TRBV6-6 to TRBJ1-1; 7 bases map to TRBD1. Germline CDR1 reads MNHNY; CDR2 reads SVGAGI (reference sequence). This CDR3 is built from 12 residues. V lost 2 bases to trimming and J lost 10 bases; unmatched junction nucleotides: 4. CDR3 residues: CASSYQGDGAFF. In DNA form, the CDR3 reads TGTGCCAGCAGTTACCAGGGGGATGGAGCTTTCTTT.

V gene TRBV7-2 combines with J gene TRBJ2-7; D is possibly TRBD2 (6 bases). This CDR3 has 14 residues. V lost 2 bases and J 5 bases, leaving 13 bases between the germline ends. From germline, CDR1 is SGHTA and CDR2 FQGNSA. The CDR3 here is CASSLLPSVDEQYF. In nucleotides, the CDR3 is TGTGCCAGCAGCTTACTTCCTAGCGTCGACGAGCAGTACTTC.

The V gene is TRBV6-1, the J gene TRBJ2-3, with 11 bases that match TRBD2. Germline lookup yields CDR1 MNHNS and CDR2 SASEGT. With 10 bases clipped from V and 4 bases from J, the junction kept 4 bases outside the gene matches. This CDR3 contains 13 residues. CDR3 region: CAISGREADTQYF. CDR3 coding DNA: TGTGCCATTAGCGGGAGGGAGGCAGATACGCAGTATTTT.

The chain couples TRBV15 to TRBJ2-7; TRBD2 agrees at 9 bases. The length of the CDR3 is 15 residues. Germline CDR1 LNHNV, CDR2 YYDKDF (reference sequence). V was clipped by 3 bases and J by 7 bases; unmatched bases: 10. The CDR3 here is CATSSQASGTVEQYF. CDR3 DNA sequence: TGTGCCACCAGCAGTCAGGCTAGCGGGACTGTTGAGCAGTACTTC.

V and J are TRBV28 and TRBJ2-7; 12 nucleotides align to TRBD2. CDR1 and CDR2 (germline): MDHEN, SYDVKM. With V trimmed by 3 bases and J by 2 bases, 5 bases remained unmatched. The CDR3 has 16 amino acids. The CDR3 bases are TGTGCCAGCAGTTTCCCGACTAGCGGGGGACCCTACGAGCAGTACTTC. Protein sequence: CASSFPTSGGPYEQYF.